The 30 T cell receptor beta chains below all came from one sample that was sequenced in a study of blood T cell repertoires in COVID-19. Libraries were prepared by immunoSEQ multiplex PCR; TCRdb keeps only in-frame clonotypes and omits some of them. The sample yields around 400,000 clones, 70% to 90% seen once. Sequencing was done on a sample of PBMCs or T cells enriched from blood (not recorded which). The receptors here all came from a woman between 18 and 30 years old who had been exposed to COVID-19.

The chain joins TRBV18 to TRBJ1-4; D not certain. The germline V and J ends were trimmed by 3 bases and 6 bases, with 17 bases remaining between them. Germline V lookup: CDR1 KGHSH, CDR2 LQKENI. The CDR3 spans 16 residues. The DNA of the CDR3 is TGTGCCAGCTCACCCAGTCAAGGCGGTTTTCATGAAAAACTGTTTTTT. Amino acids: CASSPSQGGFHEKLFF.

The chain joins TRBV5-4 to TRBJ1-2, with TRBD1 identical over 9 bases. The CDR3 consists of 16 residues. CDR1 and CDR2 from the germline V gene are SGHNT and YYREEE (reference sequence). Germline trimming cut 0 bases from V and 8 bases from J; bases unmatched to any gene: 11. CDR3 coding DNA: TGTGCCAGCAGCTTGGTGGGACAGGGAGCCTTTCAGGGCTACACCTTC. This translates into CASSLVGQGAFQGYTF.

The chain carries TRBV10-3 and TRBJ1-6; a possible D gene is TRBD1 (5 bases). This CDR3 region has 14 residues. V lost 4 bases, J lost 7 bases, and 11 bases lay in between. CDR1 and CDR2 (germline): ENHRY, SYGVKD. This CDR3 reads CAISVGGDNSPLHF. The CDR3 DNA reads TGTGCCATCAGTGTCGGAGGGGACAATTCACCCCTCCACTTT.

Concerning this clone itself: At one boundary the junction diverges from the germline segment, which might be a read error. The chain is built from TRBV4-1 and TRBJ2-1; D is unresolved. Germline CDR1 reads MGHRA; CDR2 reads YSYEKL. The CDR3 loop spans 15 amino acids. The CDR3 region has the DNA TGCGCCAGCAGCCAAGATGAGACTCAGTACAAGGAGCAGTTCTTC. It encodes CASSQDETQYKEQFF.

This chain uses TRBV30 with TRBJ1-1; 9 nucleotides line up with TRBD1. J gave up 4 bases and V 4 bases, and 4 bases lay outside the gene matches. The germline V gene has CDR1 GTSNPN and CDR2 SVGIG (reference sequence). This CDR3 spans 13 amino acids. This chain's CDR3 is CAWNKQGATEAFF. In nucleotides, the CDR3 is TGTGCCTGGAATAAACAGGGGGCCACTGAAGCTTTCTTT.

The chain links TRBV6-5 to TRBJ1-1, with 7 positions matching TRBD1. Per the germline V gene, CDR1 is MNHEY and CDR2 is SVGAGI. Germline trimming cut 6 bases from V and 5 bases from J; bases unmatched to any gene: 6. This CDR3 has 13 amino acids. CDR3 region: CASSRTGVTEAFF. The CDR3 bases are TGTGCCAGCAGCCGGACAGGTGTGACTGAAGCTTTCTTT.

The chain links TRBV7-2 to TRBJ2-3, with D perhaps matching TRBD1 (6 bases). The CDR3 has 16 amino acids. Trimming cost V 3 bases and J 3 bases, with 16 bases left between them. Germline V gene lookup returns CDR1 SGHTA and CDR2 FQGNSA. The CDR3 DNA sequence: TGTGCCAGCAGCTTGCTACAGGGTGGCGATACAGATACGCAGTATTTT. As protein: CASSLLQGGDTDTQYF.

This chain joins TRBV7-9 and TRBJ1-2, with D perhaps TRBD1 (5 bases). Trimming cost V 4 bases and J 8 bases, with 17 bases left between them. Germline V gene lookup returns CDR1 SEHNR and CDR2 FQNEAQ (reference sequence). The CDR3 runs to 14 residues. The CDR3 reads CASSSTRDWEGYTF. DNA for the CDR3: TGTGCCAGCAGCTCAACCCGGGACTGGGAGGGCTACACCTTC. Complete variable domain (other parts from reference TRBV7-9 and TRBJ1-2): DTGVSQNPRHKITKRGQNVTFRCDPISEHNRLYWYRQTLGQGPEFLTYFQNEAQLEKSRLLSDRFSAERPKGSFSTLEIQRTEQGDSAMYLCASSSTRDWEGYTFGSGTRLTVV.

The V gene is TRBV7-3, the J gene TRBJ1-2; D ambiguous. The CDR3 extends over 14 amino acids. Germline assignment: CDR1 SGHTA and CDR2 FQGTGA. Trimming left V 1 base short and J 10 bases short, with 16 bases between. The CDR3 nucleotides read TGTGCCAGCAGCTTAATGTATCCGTCCACAGACTACACCTTC. This sequence encodes CASSLMYPSTDYTF.

For this clone: The sample holds other DNA sequences that translate to the same CDR3. V gene TRBV27 combines with J gene TRBJ2-3, with D maybe TRBD1 (7 bases). The CDR3 consists of 13 residues. CDR1 is MNHEY, CDR2 SMNVEV, per germline (reference sequence). V was shortened by 3 bases and J by 5 bases, with 9 bases between the two germline ends. The CDR3 region has the DNA TGTGCCAGCAGTTTCCAGGGGGGAGATACGCAGTATTTT. Protein: CASSFQGGDTQYF.

The rearrangement links TRBV2 to TRBJ1-5; 8 positions agree with TRBD1. The CDR3 spans 15 residues. Germline CDR1 reads SNHLY; CDR2 reads FYNNEI. The ends lost 6 bases at V and 4 bases at J; junction bases unmatched: 8. CDR3 sequence: CASRGQGAWNQPQHF. Written as DNA, the CDR3 is TGTGCCAGCAGAGGACAGGGTGCGTGGAATCAGCCCCAGCATTTT.

This rearrangement joins TRBV27 to TRBJ1-2; perhaps TRBD1 as D (5 bases). Germline loops: CDR1 MNHEY, CDR2 SMNVEV (reference sequence). This CDR3 has 12 amino acids. V was trimmed by 3 bases and J by 8 bases, leaving 10 bases between them. CDR3 region: CASSFTGEGYTF. In DNA, the CDR3 is TGTGCCAGCAGTTTTACGGGGGAAGGCTACACCTTC.

This chain joins TRBV7-8 and TRBJ1-1; D gene ambiguous. Germline V CDR1 and CDR2: SGHVS, FQNEAQ. V was trimmed by 5 bases and J by 3 bases, leaving 10 bases between them. CDR3 length: 13 residues. CDR3 nucleotide sequence: TGTGCCAGCAGCGAGACTCGGGACACTGAAGCTTTCTTT. This encodes CASSETRDTEAFF.

The chain combines TRBV5-1 with TRBJ2-2, with D perhaps matching TRBD1 (6 bases). Germline loops: CDR1 SGHRS, CDR2 YFSETQ. This CDR3 is built from 16 residues. Trimming removed 4 bases at V and 0 bases at J, with 13 bases between. DNA for the CDR3: TGCGCCAGCAGCCCCAGGACAGTGACGAACACCGGGGAGCTGTTTTTT. Its protein is CASSPRTVTNTGELFF.

V usage is TRBV18 and J usage is TRBJ2-3; 11 bases agree with TRBD2. CDR3 size: 15 residues. CDR1 and CDR2 (germline): KGHSH, LQKENI. J gave up 4 bases and V 6 bases, and 6 bases lay outside the gene matches. CDR3 DNA sequence: TGTGCCAGCTCGAAACTAGCGGGAGATGCAGATACGCAGTATTTT. Amino acids: CASSKLAGDADTQYF.

This rearrangement joins TRBV3-1 (or the pseudogene TRBV3-2) to TRBJ2-7, with 9 bases identical to TRBD2. The CDR3 extends over 15 amino acids. The V segment lost 1 base and the J segment 0 bases; nucleotides outside the gene matches: 1. Germline-derived CDR1 and CDR2 are LGHDT and YNNKEL (reference sequence). The CDR3 nucleotides are TGTGCCAGCAGCCAAGGCGGGAGGGACTCCTACGAGCAGTACTTC. Protein sequence: CASSQGGRDSYEQYF.

By sample fraction, this clone is medium-sized. The V call is TRBV7-3, the J call TRBJ1-4; TRBD1 matches 7 bases. The CDR3 is 14 residues long. With 5 bases clipped from V and 7 bases from J, the junction kept 7 bases outside the gene matches. The germline V gene has CDR1 SGHTA and CDR2 FQGTGA. This chain's CDR3 is CASSQDRRGEKLFF. CDR3 bases: TGTGCCAGCAGCCAGGACAGGAGGGGTGAAAAACTGTTTTTT.

This clone was counted only a few times. This chain connects TRBV7-3 to TRBJ1-3; D is uncertain. The germline V and J ends were trimmed by 2 bases and 0 bases, with 8 bases remaining between them. Germline V gene data show CDR1 as SGHTA and CDR2 as FQGTGA. The CDR3 is 15 residues long. CDR3 sequence reads: CASSLSGGSGNTIYF. CDR3 coding DNA: TGTGCCAGCAGCTTATCCGGTGGCTCTGGAAACACCATATATTTT.

CDR3 sequence: CASSTGSGGGETQYF. CDR3 in DNA: TGTGCCAGCAGCACCGGAAGCGGGGGGGGAGAGACCCAGTACTTC. The chain recombines TRBV11-2 with TRBJ2-5; 10 bases are a match to TRBD2. The CDR3 runs to 15 residues. The germline CDR1 and CDR2 sequences are SGHAT and FQNNGV. V shed 5 bases, J shed 4 bases, and the junction held 7 bases outside the gene matches.

This clone showed up just once. The chain carries TRBV15 and TRBJ1-6, with D tentatively TRBD1 (6 bases). The CDR3 totals 14 residues. Germline loops: CDR1 LNHNV, CDR2 YYDKDF (reference sequence). V was cut by 6 bases and J by 8 bases, with 14 bases left in between. CDR3 residues: CATRRGGLDSPLHF. The CDR3 DNA sequence: TGTGCCACCAGACGGGGGGGCCTGGATTCACCCCTCCACTTT.

The chain is built from TRBV25-1 and TRBJ2-7, with 9 bases fitting TRBD2. The germline gives CDR1 MGHDK, CDR2 SYGVNS. CDR3 size: 16 residues. Unmatched junction bases numbered 11, after V lost 4 bases and J lost 4 bases. This chain's CDR3 is CASSANSAGGRYEQYF. The CDR3, as DNA: TGTGCCAGCAGTGCGAATAGTGCGGGGGGGCGATACGAGCAGTACTTC.

The V gene is TRBV2, the J gene TRBJ1-2; a weak D match, TRBD1 (5 bases). The germline CDR1 and CDR2 sequences are SNHLY and FYNNEI. The CDR3 extends over 15 amino acids. V shed 0 bases and J shed 4 bases, with 12 bases lying between them. The CDR3: CASSEAETGSYGYTF. The CDR3 nucleotides read TGTGCCAGCAGTGAAGCGGAAACAGGCTCCTATGGCTACACCTTC.

V and J are TRBV5-1 and TRBJ2-5, with 11 positions matching TRBD2. Germline CDR1 SGHRS, CDR2 YFSETQ. This CDR3 has 18 amino acids. The V segment lost 5 bases and the J segment 5 bases; nucleotides outside the gene matches: 17. The CDR3 DNA sequence: TGCGCCAGCAGTCCGCCACTCCGACTAGCGGGATCACCGGAGACCCAGTACTTC. Translation: CASSPPLRLAGSPETQYF. Combining the CDR3 with reference TRBV5-1 and TRBJ2-5 gives the whole variable domain KAGVTQTPRYLIKTRGQQVTLSCSPISGHRSVSWYQQTPGQGLQFLFEYFSETQRNKGNFPGRFSGRQFSNSRSEMNVSTLELGDSALYLCASSPPLRLAGSPETQYFGPGTRLLVL.

The chain joins TRBV19 to TRBJ1-1, with TRBD1 matching over 7 bases. The length of the CDR3 is 13 residues. V shed 8 bases and J 6 bases; nucleotides not matched to a gene: 9. CDR1 and CDR2 (germline): LNHDA, SQIVND (reference sequence). The CDR3 coding sequence is TGTGCCAGTTCACAGGGGATCCGCCCTGAAGCTTTCTTT. Translating gives CASSQGIRPEAFF.

The gene calls are TRBV4-1 and TRBJ2-7; possibly TRBD2 for D (6 bases). The CDR3 is made up of 14 amino acids. The germline CDR1 and CDR2 sequences are MGHRA and YSYEKL. Trimming cost V 1 base and J 3 bases, with 10 bases left between them. The chain's CDR3 is CASSQGRLVYEQYF. The DNA for the CDR3 is TGCGCCAGCAGCCAAGGGCGACTAGTCTACGAGCAGTACTTC.

The table lists this clone with a count of one. The chain carries TRBV9 and TRBJ2-7; the D is unclear. Germline V gives CDR1 SGDLS, CDR2 YYNGEE. Trimming removed 0 bases from V and 4 bases from J, with 14 bases in between. This CDR3 contains 15 residues. The CDR3 sequence: CASSVGLAPDYEQYF. CDR3 nucleotide sequence: TGTGCCAGCAGCGTAGGGTTAGCTCCCGATTACGAGCAGTACTTC.

The chain is built from TRBV28 and TRBJ1-5, with 8 nucleotides matching TRBD1. V lost 5 bases and J lost 6; bases outside the gene matches: 6. The CDR3 is 14 residues long. Germline assignment: CDR1 MDHEN and CDR2 SYDVKM. The CDR3 sequence: CASSPRTGSQPQHF. CDR3 sequence (DNA): TGTGCCAGCAGTCCCAGGACAGGGTCTCAGCCCCAGCATTTT.

V and J are TRBV23-1 and TRBJ2-2; 8 bases agree with TRBD2. TRBV23-1 belongs to the ORF category, with a function that is uncertain. This CDR3 contains 19 residues. Germline trimming cut 1 base from V and 0 bases from J; bases unmatched to any gene: 10. The CDR3 bases are TGCGCCAGCAGTCAATTGGGGACTAGGGACGGGCCGAACACCGGGGAGCTGTTTTTT. Protein product: CASSQLGTRDGPNTGELFF.

The V gene is TRBV27, the J gene TRBJ2-7; TRBD1 matches 7 bases. This CDR3 contains 14 residues. The trim removed 8 bases at V and 2 bases at J, leaving 9 bases unmatched. Per the germline V gene, CDR1 is MNHEY and CDR2 is SMNVEV (reference sequence). The CDR3 coding sequence is TGTGCCAGCCGGGCGACAGGGAGAACCTACGAGCAGTACTTC. Translated, it gives CASRATGRTYEQYF.

The chain links TRBV4-1 to TRBJ1-1; D gene ambiguous. Looked up from germline, CDR1 is MGHRA and CDR2 is YSYEKL. The CDR3 spans 14 residues. V was clipped by 0 bases and J by 6 bases, with 11 bases between them. CDR3 protein: CASSQDYREAEAFF. The CDR3 DNA reads as TGCGCCAGCAGCCAAGATTACCGGGAGGCTGAAGCTTTCTTT.